This T cell receptor (beta chain) is from a study of naive and memory T cell subsets. Findings and limits, study-wide: Findings for naive and memory subsets could not be checked against ground truth.

Both TRBC1 and TRBC2 were covered by a beta constant-region primer of two equimolar oligonucleotides. TCRdb itself ran the UMI-ligation and nested PCR reads through MiXCR, one entry per CDR3 protein. The sample has around 160,000 distinct CDR3 sequences, over 15% seen once. CDR1 and CDR2 from the germline V gene are SGHTA and FQGNSA. This CDR3 is 14 amino acids long. V dropped 3 bases and J dropped 6 bases, with 11 bases sitting between them. This clonotype was seen more than once but under ten times. Its antigen remains unidentified. The sequence derives from a human donor in good health. The sequencing sample was made of naive CD4+ T cells from blood. This chain uses TRBV7-2 with TRBJ2-2; no firm D call. The CDR3 is CASSFVQFAGELFF. The CDR3 DNA sequence: TGTGCCAGCAGCTTCGTCCAATTCGCCGGGGAGCTGTTTTTT. Full variable domain (outside the CDR3, taken from reference TRBV7-2 and TRBJ2-2): GAGVSQSPSNKVTEKGKDVELRCDPISGHTALYWYRQSLGQGLEFLIYFQGNSAPDKSGLPSDRFSAERTGGSVSTLTIQRTQQEDSAVYLCASSFVQFAGELFFGEGSRLTVL.